This TCR beta chain was retrieved from a study of CXCR3-negative and CXCR3-positive naive CD8 T cells. Study overall: Libraries each contributed about 1.5 +/- 0.3 million TRB reads, for around 150 million in total. The study, taken as a whole, reports: Hydrophobicity of TRB CDR3s was greater in CXCR3-positive naive cells than in CXCR3-negative naive cells. Similarly elevated diversity marked both naive subsets, with memory CD8+ cells showing far lower diversity.

Comments on this clonotype: Its specificity is not known.

TRB cDNA was prepared as libraries by UMI-labeled 5' RACE. TCRdb re-called the 5' RACE reads, yielding one record per CDR3 amino acid sequence without DNA. In total, the table holds around 60,000 distinct CDR3 sequences. The CDR3 length is 14 residues. The germline V gene encodes CDR1 SQVTM and CDR2 ANQGSEA. This TCR was recovered from a human donor in good health. Some clones in this sample may be carry-over from other donors' samples. Specimen: naive CXCR3+ CD8+ T cells from blood. Subset noted: CD45RO-CCR7+CD27+CD95- naive CD8+ T cells expressing CXCR3 (TNR3+). J is TRBJ2-3 and V is TRBV29-1; the D gene TCRdb calls, TRBD1, cannot be checked with no DNA. The CDR3: CSVDRGLGTDTQYF.